One TCR beta chain is described in this entry. The antigen remains undetermined. The data derive from a study of OX40 agonist ivuxolimab in advanced cancers. Study-level information: An agonistic anti-OX40 (CD134) antibody, ivuxolimab, was used to treat the patients. Patients achieving partial responses numbered three: one hepatocellular carcinoma case and two cutaneous melanoma cases.

Trimming shortened V by 7 bases and J by 2 bases, and 16 bases separated the two germline ends. Germline loops: CDR1 MNHEY, CDR2 SVGAGI. CDR3 length equals 15 residues. Findings and limits, study-wide: In the 0.1 to 3.0 mg/kg range, CD4+ and CD8+ blood T cells had expanded clonally by week 6.

TCRdb keeps only in-frame clones here, not all; method: immunoSEQ multiplex PCR. Among 40,000 to 55,000 clones listed, roughly 90% were seen once. This material consisted of CD4+ or CD8+ T cells sorted from blood, taken in a trial of the OX40 agonist ivuxolimab. The chain has TRBV6-5 and TRBJ2-3, with D perhaps TRBD2 (6 bases). This TCR derives from an adult with an advanced solid tumor such as melanoma, head and neck, liver or kidney cancer. The CDR3 nucleotides read TGTGCCAGCAACCACGGACCGGGGGACACAGATACGCAGTATTTT. It is translated as CASNHGPGDTDTQYF.